This is a list of T cell receptor beta chains from one sample in a study of OX40 agonist ivuxolimab in advanced cancers. Data came from immunoSEQ multiplex PCR; TCRdb stores just in-frame clones and leaves some out. The sample lists about 69,000 clones; approximately 92% were seen once. The material sequenced was CD4+ or CD8+ T cells sorted from blood, taken in a trial of the OX40 agonist ivuxolimab. The receptors were sampled from an adult with an advanced solid tumor such as melanoma, head and neck, liver or kidney cancer. CDR3s include the opening cysteine and the closing phenylalanine or tryptophan. D genes are given only for firm matches. Clone sizes are given selectively: once, few, many, or a class where the clone is expanded.

V gene: TRBV7-2; clone size: -; J gene: TRBJ2-3; D gene: TRBD1; CDR3 protein: CASSPGQGSTDTQYF; CDR3 DNA: TGTGCCAGCAGCCCTGGACAGGGCTCCACAGATACGCAGTATTTT
V gene: TRBV7-9; clone size: -; J gene: TRBJ1-2; D gene: TRBD1; CDR3 protein: CASSLETGGIYGYTF; CDR3 DNA: TGTGCCAGCAGCTTAGAGACAGGGGGGATCTATGGCTACACCTTC
V gene: TRBV7-8; clone size: few; J gene: TRBJ1-2; D gene: -; CDR3 protein: CASSPVSFTSHYGYTF; CDR3 DNA: TGTGCCAGCAGCCCCGTTTCTTTCACTTCCCACTATGGCTACACCTTC
V gene: TRBV5-1; clone size: -; J gene: TRBJ2-7; D gene: -; CDR3 protein: CASSAEQGLTSYEQYF; CDR3 DNA: TGCGCCAGCAGCGCCGAACAGGGCCTCACGTCTTACGAGCAGTACTTC
V gene: TRBV7-2; clone size: -; J gene: TRBJ2-3; D gene: -; CDR3 protein: CASSLYPPDGSPVDTQYF; CDR3 DNA: TGTGCCAGCAGCTTATACCCCCCGGACGGATCCCCTGTAGATACGCAGTATTTT
V gene: TRBV7-9; clone size: few; J gene: TRBJ2-7; D gene: TRBD1; CDR3 protein: CASGPGDRAYEQYF; CDR3 DNA: TGTGCCAGCGGCCCCGGGGACAGGGCCTACGAGCAGTACTTC
V gene: TRBV6-4; clone size: -; J gene: TRBJ1-5; D gene: TRBD1; CDR3 protein: CASSFELGQGEQPQHF; CDR3 DNA: TGTGCCAGCAGTTTTGAATTAGGACAGGGGGAGCAGCCCCAGCATTTT
V gene: TRBV5-4; clone size: -; J gene: TRBJ2-6; D gene: -; CDR3 protein: CASSFQGLTSGANVLTF; CDR3 DNA: TGTGCCAGCAGCTTTCAGGGACTTACCTCTGGGGCCAACGTCCTGACTTTC
V gene: TRBV7-9; clone size: -; J gene: TRBJ2-1; D gene: TRBD2; CDR3 protein: CASSLSASGGASYNEQFF; CDR3 DNA: TGTGCCAGCAGCTTATCGGCTAGCGGGGGGGCCTCCTACAATGAGCAGTTCTTC
V gene: TRBV6-5; clone size: -; J gene: TRBJ1-2; D gene: TRBD1; CDR3 protein: CASSYNRQGRSYTF; CDR3 DNA: TGTGCCAGCAGTTATAACCGACAGGGGCGCAGCTACACCTTC
V gene: TRBV7-9; clone size: -; J gene: TRBJ1-6; D gene: -; CDR3 protein: CASKGSSYNSPLHF; CDR3 DNA: TGTGCCAGCAAAGGGAGTTCCTATAATTCACCCCTCCACTTT
V gene: TRBV18; clone size: -; J gene: TRBJ2-3; D gene: -; CDR3 protein: CASSPPAATDTQYF; CDR3 DNA: TGTGCCAGCTCACCACCGGCAGCCACAGATACGCAGTATTTT
V gene: TRBV25-1; clone size: -; J gene: TRBJ1-5; D gene: TRBD1; CDR3 protein: CASSGGQDHQPQHF; CDR3 DNA: TGTGCCAGCAGTGGGGGACAGGATCATCAGCCCCAGCATTTT
V gene: TRBV30; clone size: -; J gene: TRBJ1-2; D gene: -; CDR3 protein: CAALVNGYTF; CDR3 DNA: TGTGCCGCCCTGGTGAACGGCTACACCTTC
V gene: TRBV2; clone size: -; J gene: TRBJ1-1; D gene: -; CDR3 protein: CASRGGLYTEAFF; CDR3 DNA: TGTGCCAGCAGGGGTGGGTTGTATACTGAAGCTTTCTTT
V gene: TRBV19; clone size: -; J gene: TRBJ1-5; D gene: -; CDR3 protein: CASSTGIGQPQHF; CDR3 DNA: TGTGCCAGTAGCACAGGGATCGGTCAGCCCCAGCATTTT
V gene: TRBV5-4; clone size: -; J gene: TRBJ2-5; D gene: -; CDR3 protein: CASSPPDQETQYF; CDR3 DNA: TGTGCCAGCAGCCCTCCAGACCAAGAGACCCAGTACTTC
V gene: TRBV19; clone size: -; J gene: TRBJ2-7; D gene: TRBD2; CDR3 protein: CASSIYSGGSRSYEQYF; CDR3 DNA: TGTGCCAGTAGTATATATAGCGGGGGGAGCCGGTCCTACGAGCAGTACTTC
V gene: TRBV9; clone size: -; J gene: TRBJ2-3; D gene: TRBD2; CDR3 protein: CASSIWGLAGDTQYF; CDR3 DNA: TGTGCCAGCAGCATTTGGGGACTAGCTGGAGATACGCAGTATTTT
V gene: TRBV6-4; clone size: -; J gene: TRBJ2-2; D gene: -; CDR3 protein: CASSDPNTGELFF; CDR3 DNA: TGTGCCAGCAGTGACCCAAACACCGGGGAGCTGTTTTTT
V gene: TRBV9; clone size: -; J gene: TRBJ2-7; D gene: TRBD2; CDR3 protein: CASSVGLAVTYEQYF; CDR3 DNA: TGTGCCAGCAGCGTTGGACTAGCGGTAACCTACGAGCAGTACTTC
V gene: TRBV27; clone size: -; J gene: TRBJ1-1; D gene: TRBD1; CDR3 protein: CASSLTDRRNTEAFF; CDR3 DNA: TGTGCCAGCAGTCTCACGGACAGGAGGAACACTGAAGCTTTCTTT
V gene: TRBV7-2; clone size: -; J gene: TRBJ2-1; D gene: -; CDR3 protein: CASSPLGDSWGNEQFF; CDR3 DNA: TGTGCCAGCAGCCCCTTGGGTGATAGCTGGGGGAATGAGCAGTTCTTC
V gene: TRBV27; clone size: -; J gene: TRBJ1-2; D gene: -; CDR3 protein: CASSLSTLLSDHYGYTF; CDR3 DNA: TGTGCCAGCAGTTTATCGACGTTACTTTCGGACCACTATGGCTACACCTTC
V gene: TRBV28; clone size: -; J gene: TRBJ2-2; D gene: -; CDR3 protein: CASSLFSGELFF; CDR3 DNA: TGTGCCAGCAGTTTATTTTCGGGGGAGCTGTTTTTT
V gene: TRBV6-5; clone size: once; J gene: TRBJ2-3; D gene: -; CDR3 protein: CASSYGGADTQYF; CDR3 DNA: TGTGCCAGCAGTTACGGCGGGGCAGATACGCAGTATTTT
V gene: TRBV30; clone size: -; J gene: TRBJ2-3; D gene: -; CDR3 protein: CAWSVRPEMTDTQYF; CDR3 DNA: TGTGCCTGGAGTGTACGACCAGAAATGACAGATACGCAGTATTTT
V gene: TRBV14; clone size: -; J gene: TRBJ2-7; D gene: -; CDR3 protein: CASSQDRRGFRSYEQYF; CDR3 DNA: TGTGCCAGCAGCCAAGATCGTAGGGGGTTCAGGTCCTACGAGCAGTACTTC
V gene: TRBV29-1; clone size: -; J gene: TRBJ1-1; D gene: TRBD1; CDR3 protein: CSVGTGTDPNTEAFF; CDR3 DNA: TGCAGCGTTGGAACCGGGACAGACCCGAACACTGAAGCTTTCTTT
V gene: TRBV6-5; clone size: -; J gene: TRBJ1-6; D gene: -; CDR3 protein: CASSYSNFQEDLHF; CDR3 DNA: TGTGCCAGCAGTTACTCGAATTTTCAGGAGGACCTCCACTTT
V gene: TRBV5-4; clone size: -; J gene: TRBJ2-5; D gene: -; CDR3 protein: CASSLYDPETQYF; CDR3 DNA: TGTGCCAGCAGCTTGTATGACCCTGAGACCCAGTACTTC
V gene: TRBV5-1; clone size: -; J gene: TRBJ1-1; D gene: -; CDR3 protein: CASRRRETSPEAFF; CDR3 DNA: TGCGCCAGCAGGCGTAGAGAGACCAGCCCCGAAGCTTTCTTT
V gene: TRBV27; clone size: -; J gene: TRBJ1-2; D gene: -; CDR3 protein: CASSFHREWGYTF; CDR3 DNA: TGTGCCAGCAGTTTCCACAGGGAGTGGGGCTACACCTTC
V gene: TRBV28; clone size: -; J gene: TRBJ2-7; D gene: -; CDR3 protein: CASSPAYEQYF; CDR3 DNA: TGTGCCAGCAGTCCCGCCTACGAGCAGTACTTC
V gene: TRBV14; clone size: -; J gene: TRBJ2-1; D gene: -; CDR3 protein: CASSQDTSNEQFF; CDR3 DNA: TGTGCCAGCAGCCAAGATACTAGTAATGAGCAGTTCTTC
V gene: TRBV19; clone size: -; J gene: TRBJ2-6; D gene: TRBD1; CDR3 protein: CASSKGAGGSGANVLTF; CDR3 DNA: TGTGCCAGTAGTAAGGGGGCAGGGGGATCTGGGGCCAACGTCCTGACTTTC
V gene: TRBV4-3; clone size: -; J gene: TRBJ2-1; D gene: TRBD2; CDR3 protein: CASSQDPSGGAIGHNEQFF; CDR3 DNA: TGCGCCAGCAGCCAAGATCCTAGCGGGGGGGCCATCGGCCACAATGAGCAGTTCTTC
V gene: TRBV19; clone size: -; J gene: TRBJ2-2; D gene: TRBD1; CDR3 protein: CASSIIPGGTGELFF; CDR3 DNA: TGTGCCAGTAGTATCATCCCAGGGGGTACCGGGGAGCTGTTTTTT
V gene: TRBV7-2; clone size: -; J gene: TRBJ2-3; D gene: TRBD2; CDR3 protein: CASSLENSGRSRDTQYF; CDR3 DNA: TGTGCCAGCAGCTTAGAGAATAGCGGGAGGTCTCGAGATACGCAGTATTTT
V gene: TRBV2; clone size: -; J gene: TRBJ2-5; D gene: -; CDR3 protein: CATKNSNQETQYF; CDR3 DNA: TGTGCCACCAAAAACAGTAACCAAGAGACCCAGTACTTC
V gene: TRBV7-6; clone size: once; J gene: TRBJ2-1; D gene: TRBD2; CDR3 protein: CASRRGGGRASGGEQFF; CDR3 DNA: TGTGCCAGCCGCCGGGGTGGCGGGAGGGCCTCAGGGGGTGAGCAGTTCTTC
V gene: TRBV9; clone size: -; J gene: TRBJ2-3; D gene: TRBD2; CDR3 protein: CASSPGGDTDTQYF; CDR3 DNA: TGTGCCAGCAGCCCGGGAGGGGACACAGATACGCAGTATTTT
V gene: TRBV2; clone size: -; J gene: TRBJ2-1; D gene: -; CDR3 protein: CASDDEGNNEQFF; CDR3 DNA: TGTGCCAGCGACGATGAGGGAAACAATGAGCAGTTCTTC
V gene: TRBV27; clone size: -; J gene: TRBJ1-4; D gene: -; CDR3 protein: CASSFVGDEKLFF; CDR3 DNA: TGTGCCAGCAGTTTTGTCGGGGATGAAAAACTGTTTTTT
V gene: TRBV6-1; clone size: -; J gene: TRBJ2-1; D gene: -; CDR3 protein: CASSIAPSSYNEQFF; CDR3 DNA: TGTGCCAGCAGCATAGCGCCCAGCTCCTACAATGAGCAGTTCTTC
V gene: TRBV15; clone size: -; J gene: TRBJ1-1; D gene: -; CDR3 protein: CATSSLFVMNTEAFF; CDR3 DNA: TGTGCCACCAGCAGTTTATTTGTCATGAACACTGAAGCTTTCTTT
V gene: TRBV6-1; clone size: -; J gene: TRBJ1-2; D gene: -; CDR3 protein: CASRRPPTAALGYTF; CDR3 DNA: TGTGCCAGCAGGAGACCTCCGACCGCCGCCCTTGGCTACACCTTC
V gene: TRBV7-8; clone size: few; J gene: TRBJ1-5; D gene: -; CDR3 protein: CASSLGQPNQPQHF; CDR3 DNA: TGTGCCAGCAGCTTGGGGCAGCCCAATCAGCCCCAGCATTTT
V gene: TRBV19; clone size: -; J gene: TRBJ1-6; D gene: TRBD1; CDR3 protein: CASSRDREGSPLHF; CDR3 DNA: TGTGCCAGTAGTCGGGACAGGGAAGGTTCACCCCTCCACTTT
V gene: TRBV5-6; clone size: -; J gene: TRBJ2-2; D gene: -; CDR3 protein: CASSLGPPLASAGELFF; CDR3 DNA: TGTGCCAGCAGCTTGGGGCCCCCTCTAGCTTCTGCCGGGGAGCTGTTTTTT
V gene: TRBV7-2; clone size: -; J gene: TRBJ2-7; D gene: -; CDR3 protein: CASSPVGLAYEQYF; CDR3 DNA: TGTGCCAGCAGCCCAGTAGGCCTAGCCTACGAGCAGTACTTC
V gene: TRBV6-5; clone size: -; J gene: TRBJ2-2; D gene: -; CDR3 protein: CASRDGELFF; CDR3 DNA: TGTGCCAGCAGAGACGGGGAGCTGTTTTTT
V gene: TRBV19; clone size: medium-sized; J gene: TRBJ2-2; D gene: -; CDR3 protein: CASSIITLGGELFF; CDR3 DNA: TGTGCCAGTAGTATCATCACCCTCGGCGGGGAGCTGTTTTTT
V gene: TRBV4-3; clone size: -; J gene: TRBJ2-1; D gene: -; CDR3 protein: CASSQDSRGDEQFF; CDR3 DNA: TGCGCCAGCAGCCAAGACTCCAGAGGTGATGAGCAGTTCTTC